The entry below gives a single T cell receptor beta chain sequence along with its context. The target antigen is unknown. The sample is drawn from a study of T cell responses to AZD1222 COVID-19 vaccine. Across the whole study: Second doses at about 4 or about 12 weeks were pooled.

Sequencing used immunoSEQ multiplex PCR; TCRdb keeps in-frame clones, though not all of them. The sample holds roughly 170,000 clones; more than 85% are singletons and the top ten take 0.9%. This CDR3 has 14 amino acids. The germline V gene has CDR1 ENHRY and CDR2 SYGVKD. V lost 2 bases and J 7 bases, leaving 9 bases between the germline ends. Whole-study results and caveats: Vaccine-related CD4 TCRs covered spike, predominating at 160-218 and 743-854. The study found Spike-specific TCR breadth and depth rose after two AZD1222 doses. Donors were largely white British and mainly female; clonal diversity was possibly underestimated.

The sample consisted of peripheral blood, taken on day 0 of AZD1222 vaccination. The chain is built from TRBV10-3 and TRBJ1-6; possible D gene TRBD1, 6 bases. The sequence derives from an adult in good health. The CDR3 loop reads CAISEKGGNSPLHF. The CDR3 coding sequence is TGTGCCATCAGTGAGAAGGGGGGGAATTCACCCCTCCACTTT.